The clone carrying this T cell receptor beta chain appeared once. PCR employed 60 Vbeta and 13 Jbeta primers. Assay: immunoSEQ multiplex PCR; the TCRdb copy retains only in-frame clones and omits some. Found here are about 160,000 clones, 65% to 85% of them singletons; the top ten hold about 1.3%. The CDR3 runs 13 residues. V lost 2 bases and J lost 13, with 18 bases in between. Germline V gives CDR1 GTSNPN, CDR2 SVGIG (reference sequence). This entry comes from a study of cytomegalovirus exposure and HLA in healthy donors. Material: PBMCs. The source is a man aged 55-75 years in good health and CMV-seronegative. The rearrangement links TRBV30 to TRBJ2-1, with D possibly TRBD1 on 6 matching bases. This chain's CDR3 is CAWSSKQGVVQFF. Here the CDR3 DNA reads TGTGCCTGGAGTAGCAAACAGGGCGTCGTCCAGTTCTTC.